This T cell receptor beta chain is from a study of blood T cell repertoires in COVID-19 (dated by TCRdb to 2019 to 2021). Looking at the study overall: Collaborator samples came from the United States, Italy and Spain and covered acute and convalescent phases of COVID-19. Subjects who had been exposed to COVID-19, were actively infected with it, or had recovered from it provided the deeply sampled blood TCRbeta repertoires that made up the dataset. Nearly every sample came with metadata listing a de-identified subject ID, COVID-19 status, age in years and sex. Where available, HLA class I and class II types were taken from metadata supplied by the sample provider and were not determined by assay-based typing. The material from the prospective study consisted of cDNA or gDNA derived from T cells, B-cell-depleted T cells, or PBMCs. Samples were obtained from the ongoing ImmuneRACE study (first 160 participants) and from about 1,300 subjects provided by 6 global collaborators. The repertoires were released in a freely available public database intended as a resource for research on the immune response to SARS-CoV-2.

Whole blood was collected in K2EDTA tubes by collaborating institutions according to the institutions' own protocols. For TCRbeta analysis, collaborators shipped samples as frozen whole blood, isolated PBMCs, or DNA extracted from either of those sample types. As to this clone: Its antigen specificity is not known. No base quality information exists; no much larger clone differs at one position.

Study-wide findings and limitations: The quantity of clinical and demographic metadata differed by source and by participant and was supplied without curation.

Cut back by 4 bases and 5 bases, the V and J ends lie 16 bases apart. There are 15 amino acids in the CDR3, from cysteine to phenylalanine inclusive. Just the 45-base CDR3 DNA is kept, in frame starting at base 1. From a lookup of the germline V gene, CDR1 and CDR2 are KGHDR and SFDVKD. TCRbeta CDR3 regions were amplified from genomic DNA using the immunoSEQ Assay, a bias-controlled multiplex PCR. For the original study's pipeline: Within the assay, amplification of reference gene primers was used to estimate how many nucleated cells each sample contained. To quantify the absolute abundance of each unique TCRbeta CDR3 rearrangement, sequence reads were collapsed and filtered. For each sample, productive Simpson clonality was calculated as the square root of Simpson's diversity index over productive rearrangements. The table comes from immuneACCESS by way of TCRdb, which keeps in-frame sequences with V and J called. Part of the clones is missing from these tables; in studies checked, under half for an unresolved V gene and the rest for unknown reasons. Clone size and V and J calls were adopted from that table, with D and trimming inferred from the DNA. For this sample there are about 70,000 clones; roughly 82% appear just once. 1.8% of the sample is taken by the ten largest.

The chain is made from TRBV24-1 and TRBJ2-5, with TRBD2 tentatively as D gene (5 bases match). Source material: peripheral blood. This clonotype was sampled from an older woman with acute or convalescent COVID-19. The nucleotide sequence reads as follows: TGTGCCACCAGTGAACAGACCGGGTTAGCGGAGACCCAGTACTTC. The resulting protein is CATSEQTGLAETQYF.